The 20 T cell receptor beta chains below were found in one sample sequenced in a study of cytomegalovirus exposure and HLA in healthy donors. The PCR employed 60 Vbeta primers together with 13 Jbeta primers. Using immunoSEQ multiplex PCR, the repertoire was profiled, and TCRdb retains in-frame clones only, with some absent. The repertoire includes some 80,000 clones, more than 60% of them detected once, and around 15% sits in the top ten. Material: PBMCs. The receptor set was obtained from a human donor in good health.

The chain couples TRBV5-6 to TRBJ1-6; 11 positions match TRBD1. This CDR3 spans 15 amino acids. The junction had 13 bases not matched to a gene; V was cut back by 4 bases and J by 16 bases. The germline CDR1 and CDR2 sequences are SGHDT and YYEEEE. As DNA, the CDR3 is TGTGCCAGCAGCGAGGCCGGGACAGGGGGAATTATTCTCCACTTT. Residues: CASSEAGTGGIILHF.

The CDR3 spells CASSLSIGRGWNTEAFF. The CDR3 DNA follows: TGTGCCAGCAGCTTGTCGATTGGGAGGGGATGGAACACTGAAGCTTTCTTT. The chain is built from TRBV5-4 and TRBJ1-1; possible D gene TRBD1, 5 bases. The CDR3 runs 17 residues. V lost 1 base and J 1 base, leaving 17 bases between the germline ends. Looked up from germline, CDR1 is SGHNT and CDR2 is YYREEE (reference sequence).

V and J are TRBV2 and TRBJ2-1; 11 positions match TRBD2. Germline V gene sequence: CDR1 SNHLY, CDR2 FYNNEI. This CDR3 region has 14 residues. V trimming: 0 bases; J trimming: 10 bases; junction bases outside the gene matches: 2. CDR3 sequence: CASSEARLAGEQFF. The DNA of the CDR3 is TGTGCCAGCAGTGAAGCGAGACTAGCGGGAGAGCAGTTCTTC. Full variable domain (missing parts from reference TRBV2 and TRBJ2-1): EPEVTQTPSHQVTQMGQEVILRCVPISNHLYFYWYRQILGQKVEFLVSFYNNEISEKSEIFDDQFSVERPDGSNFTLKIRSTKLEDSAMYFCASSEARLAGEQFFGPGTRLTVL.

This clone was seen a handful of times. Germline is not matched at one junction end, which may reflect a read error. The chain has TRBV7-7 and TRBJ2-1; D gene ambiguous. The CDR3 has 13 amino acids. The V gene's germline CDR1 is SSHAT and CDR2 FNYEAQ (reference sequence). The CDR3 sequence is CASSIDRGYEQFF. The CDR3 DNA reads as TGTGCTAGCAGCATAGATCGCGGCTATGAGCAGTTCTTC.

This chain connects TRBV2 to TRBJ2-1; 12 bases align to TRBD2. This CDR3 is built from 12 residues. CDR1 and CDR2 (germline): SNHLY, FYNNEI. The V and J ends lost 5 bases and 11 bases, in that order; junction bases with no gene match: 1. CDR3 sequence: CASSTSGGQQFF. DNA for the CDR3: TGTGCCAGCAGTACTAGCGGGGGGCAGCAGTTCTTC.

The V gene is TRBV4-1, the J gene TRBJ1-2; D is perhaps TRBD1 (5 bases). CDR1 is MGHRA and CDR2 is YSYEKL in the germline V gene. The germline V and J ends were trimmed by 1 base and 5 bases, with 11 bases remaining between them. This CDR3 comprises 14 residues. CDR3 sequence reads: CASSQASTVYGYTF. The CDR3 bases are TGCGCCAGCAGCCAAGCGTCGACAGTGTATGGCTACACCTTC.

There are a few counts of this clone. V usage is TRBV30 and J usage is TRBJ1-5, with D perhaps TRBD1 (5 bases). Germline V gene lookup returns CDR1 GTSNPN and CDR2 SVGIG (reference sequence). The CDR3 spans 14 residues. V lost 2 bases and J lost 2, with 10 bases in between. CDR3 protein: CAWSQGAGNQPQHF. The CDR3 bases are TGTGCCTGGAGTCAGGGCGCGGGCAATCAGCCCCAGCATTTT.

V and J are TRBV7-6 and TRBJ1-3, with D uncertain. The CDR3 covers 14 residues. V was pared by 5 bases and J by 2 bases, with 10 bases between. Germline CDR1 and CDR2: SGHVS and FNYEAQ. The CDR3: CASSPYATGNTIYF. In DNA, the CDR3 is TGTGCCAGCAGCCCCTATGCCACTGGAAACACCATATATTTT.

This clone was seen a few times. The CDR3 DNA reads as TGTGCCAGCAGTTTTGGGACAGACCTGAACACTGAAGCTTTCTTT. Amino acid sequence: CASSFGTDLNTEAFF. The genes are TRBV27 and TRBJ1-1, with 7 positions matching TRBD1. Germline trimming cut 3 bases from V and 0 bases from J; bases unmatched to any gene: 4. CDR1 is MNHEY and CDR2 is SMNVEV in the germline V gene (reference sequence). This CDR3 comprises 15 residues.

The rearrangement joins TRBV2 to TRBJ2-5; TRBD2 agrees at 9 bases. The CDR3 length is 15 residues. Looked up from germline, CDR1 is SNHLY and CDR2 is FYNNEI. V was clipped by 5 bases and J by 8 bases; unmatched bases: 12. For the CDR3, the DNA is TGTGCCAGCAGTTTCCTAGCGGGGCAACAAGGAACCCAGTACTTC. Amino acid sequence: CASSFLAGQQGTQYF.

The J gene is TRBJ2-1, the V gene TRBV4-1, with 7 bases matching TRBD1. This CDR3 region has 15 residues. Trimming at V came to 1 base and at J to 7 bases, leaving 7 bases not matched to a gene. CDR1 and CDR2 from the germline V gene are MGHRA and YSYEKL. CDR3 sequence reads: CASSQGSAGGNEQFF. The CDR3 DNA is TGCGCCAGCAGCCAAGGATCAGCAGGGGGAAATGAGCAGTTCTTC.

The gene calls are TRBV5-4 and TRBJ2-4, with 10 bases lining up with TRBD2. The V gene's germline CDR1 is SGHNT and CDR2 YYREEE (reference sequence). V shed 0 bases and J 8 bases; nucleotides not matched to a gene: 5. This CDR3 has 15 residues. The CDR3 spells CASSLERGGVDIQYF. The CDR3 DNA reads as TGTGCCAGCAGCTTGGAGCGGGGGGGAGTTGACATTCAGTACTTC.

CDR3 DNA sequence: TGTGCCAGCTCATCCCGGGACAGGACCTACGAGCAGTACTTC. This sequence encodes CASSSRDRTYEQYF. This chain uses TRBV18 with TRBJ2-7; 8 bases are shared with TRBD1. The CDR3 sequence is 14 residues long. Germline V gene sequence: CDR1 KGHSH, CDR2 LQKENI. J was trimmed by 2 bases and V by 5 bases; bases with no gene match: 5.

The chain carries TRBV6-5 and TRBJ1-1, with D possibly being TRBD1 (5 bases). CDR3 length equals 14 residues. The V gene lost 0 bases and the J gene lost 7 bases, with 12 bases spanning the gap. CDR1 is MNHEY and CDR2 is SVGAGI in the germline V gene. The CDR3 protein is CASSYSSGTSEAFF. The CDR3 region has the DNA TGTGCCAGCAGTTACTCTTCGGGGACTAGTGAAGCTTTCTTT.

The sample holds a few counts of this clone. The rearrangement joins TRBV10-1 to TRBJ2-3, with TRBD2 as a possible D gene (5 bases). Germline lookup yields CDR1 WNHNN and CDR2 SYGVQD (reference sequence). V was trimmed by 5 bases and J by 4 bases, leaving 13 bases between them. This CDR3 comprises 14 residues. CDR3: CASSPDYPADTQYF. DNA of the CDR3: TGCGCCAGCAGTCCCGACTACCCCGCAGATACGCAGTATTTT.

The chain employs TRBV5-6 and TRBJ1-1, with D possibly being TRBD1 (5 bases). The CDR3 has 13 amino acids. The V end lost 5 bases, the J end lost 1 base, and 9 bases lay between the germline ends. Looked up from germline, CDR1 is SGHDT and CDR2 is YYEEEE. The CDR3 nucleotides are TGTGCCAGCAGTTGGGGCCGGAACACTGAAGCTTTCTTT. This translates into CASSWGRNTEAFF.

J is TRBJ1-2 and V is TRBV6-5, with D possibly being TRBD1 (6 bases). The CDR3 sequence is 13 residues long. V lost 6 bases, J lost 3 bases, and 11 bases lay in between. Germline-derived CDR1 and CDR2 are MNHEY and SVGAGI. The CDR3 protein is CASSLDSDYGYTF. CDR3 sequence (DNA): TGTGCCAGCAGCTTGGACAGCGACTATGGCTACACCTTC.

The chain combines TRBV7-9 with TRBJ1-1; 7 bases line up with TRBD1. Germline assignment: CDR1 SEHNR and CDR2 FQNEAQ (reference sequence). CDR3 length: 16 residues. V dropped 3 bases and J dropped 1; count of bases not matched to a gene: 8. This CDR3 reads CASSLWGAGGNTEAFF. CDR3 in DNA: TGTGCCAGCAGCTTGTGGGGTGCAGGGGGGAACACTGAAGCTTTCTTT.

The sample holds a few counts of this clone. The chain has TRBV30 and TRBJ1-5; no firm D call. Germline V gene sequence: CDR1 GTSNPN, CDR2 SVGIG (reference sequence). CDR3 length equals 14 residues. V was trimmed by 0 bases and J by 0 bases, leaving 6 bases between them. Here the CDR3 DNA reads TGTGCCTGGAGTGTGGGCGCTAGCAATCAGCCCCAGCATTTT. It translates to CAWSVGASNQPQHF.

The chain is built from TRBV7-4 and TRBJ1-6, with TRBD1 identical over 7 bases. The CDR3 extends over 15 amino acids. CDR1 and CDR2 (germline): SGHVT, SQSDAQ. J lost 10 bases, V lost 2 bases, and 8 bases had no gene match. CDR3 nucleotides: TGTGCCAGCAGCTTAATCGTGAGGGGGCAATCACCCCTCCACTTT. It specifies CASSLIVRGQSPLHF.